This TCR beta chain was recorded in a study of early T cells in non-severe SARS-CoV-2 infection. Study as a whole: Investigators sequenced bulk RNA drawn from unsorted whole blood, and chains remained unpaired.

This CDR3 region has 13 residues. CDR1 is MGHRA and CDR2 is YSYEKL in the germline V gene. Unique molecular identifiers were added to individual cDNA molecules. TCRdb reprocessed the 5' RACE reads with MiXCR, giving one entry per CDR3 protein. Of just under 60,000 distinct CDR3 sequences listed, around 9.3% are singletons. This clonotype was seen just once. This may be a read error: a much more frequent sequence differs by one nucleotide. The gene calls are TRBV4-1 and TRBJ2-5; perhaps TRBD2 as D (6 bases). The sequenced sample consisted of whole blood. The receptor's source is an adult who was a healthcare worker with PCR-confirmed SARS-CoV-2 infection or an uninfected control (not recorded which). The CDR3 DNA is TGCGCCAACAGCCAACTACTAGCCGAGACCCAGTACTTC. Protein product: CANSQLLAETQYF.